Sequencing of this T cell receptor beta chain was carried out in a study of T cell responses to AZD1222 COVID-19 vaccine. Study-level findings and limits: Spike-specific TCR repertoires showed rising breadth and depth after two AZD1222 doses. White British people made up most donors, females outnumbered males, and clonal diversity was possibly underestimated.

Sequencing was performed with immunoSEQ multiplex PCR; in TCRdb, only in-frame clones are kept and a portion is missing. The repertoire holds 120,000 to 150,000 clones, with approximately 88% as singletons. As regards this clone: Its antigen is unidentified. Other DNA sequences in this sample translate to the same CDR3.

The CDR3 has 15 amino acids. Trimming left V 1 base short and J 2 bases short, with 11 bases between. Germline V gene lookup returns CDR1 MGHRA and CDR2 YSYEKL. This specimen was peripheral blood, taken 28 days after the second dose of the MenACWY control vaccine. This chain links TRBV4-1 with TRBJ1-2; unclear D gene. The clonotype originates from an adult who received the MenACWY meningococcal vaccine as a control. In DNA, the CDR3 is TGCGCCAGCAGCCAAGGAGCGCGGACCAACTATGGCTACACCTTC. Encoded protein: CASSQGARTNYGYTF.